The rows below give T cell receptor beta chains drawn from one sample of a study of cytomegalovirus exposure and HLA in healthy donors. Libraries were prepared by immunoSEQ multiplex PCR; TCRdb keeps only in-frame clonotypes and omits some of them. Of about 150,000 clones listed, 80% were seen once; the top ten hold under 3.5%. Sequences were obtained from PBMCs. These receptors originate from a woman aged 25-40 years in good health and CMV-seronegative. The CDR3 runs from the conserved cysteine through the conserved F or W. D genes are given only for firm matches. The size of a clone is reported for some rows only, either as once, few or many, or as a class for expanded clones.

v_call,clone_size,j_call,d_call,cdr3_nt,cdr3_aa
TRBV5-1,NA,TRBJ1-4,TRBD1,TGCGCCAGCAGCCCCGGACAGGCTCGGAATGAAAAACTGTTTTTT,CASSPGQARNEKLFF
TRBV11-2,NA,TRBJ2-3,NA,TGTGCCAGCAGCTTAGATGAGGATACGCAGTATTTT,CASSLDEDTQYF
TRBV4-1,NA,TRBJ1-6,TRBD1,TGCGCCAGCAGCCGAAGCCTCAGGACAGGGGCGTCCTATAATTCACCCCTCCACTTT,CASSRSLRTGASYNSPLHF
TRBV5-4,NA,TRBJ1-1,NA,TGTGCCAGCAGCTTGTACCCAGTCCTGAACACTGAAGCTTTCTTT,CASSLYPVLNTEAFF
TRBV4-1,few,TRBJ2-5,NA,TGCGCCAGCAGCAGCCAGGGTAGGGGCCAAGAGACCCAGTACTTC,CASSSQGRGQETQYF
TRBV19,NA,TRBJ1-1,TRBD1,TGTGCCAGTAGTATCCCGGACAGGGGGGCTGAAGCTTTCTTT,CASSIPDRGAEAFF
TRBV30,NA,TRBJ1-2,TRBD1,TGTGCCTGGAGTACGGGGCAGGGGGCCCCCTATGGCTACACCTTC,CAWSTGQGAPYGYTF
TRBV10-2,once,TRBJ2-3,TRBD2,TGCGCCAGCAGTGATCCCGGACTAGCGGGAACAGATACGCAGTATTTT,CASSDPGLAGTDTQYF
TRBV6-6,few,TRBJ2-7,NA,TGTGCCAGCAGTTACTCTAGGGCCGTGGCAGGGGAGCAGTACTTC,CASSYSRAVAGEQYF
TRBV7-2,once,TRBJ2-7,NA,TGTGCCAGCAGCTTGAGGGGGAACTCCTACGAGCAGTACTTC,CASSLRGNSYEQYF
TRBV5-1,NA,TRBJ2-5,NA,TGCGCCAGCAGCTTGGGGGCCCCATCGGAGACCCAGTACTTC,CASSLGAPSETQYF
TRBV25-1,NA,TRBJ1-4,TRBD1,TGTGCCAGCAGTCCCAGGACAGGGGCTAATGAAAAACTGTTTTTT,CASSPRTGANEKLFF
TRBV9,once,TRBJ1-3,NA,TGTGCCAGCTCCCCAGGGGCTGAATCTGGAAACACCATATATTTT,CASSPGAESGNTIYF
TRBV5-1,NA,TRBJ1-5,NA,TGCGCCAGCAGCGTAACAGGGACGGATAGCAATCAGCCCCAGCATTTT,CASSVTGTDSNQPQHF
TRBV5-1,NA,TRBJ2-3,NA,TGCGCCAGCAGCTCTCAGGGCACAGATACGCAGTATTTT,CASSSQGTDTQYF
TRBV10-3,NA,TRBJ2-3,TRBD2,TGTGCCATCAGTGAGCTAGCGGGGGCCACAGATACGCAGTATTTT,CAISELAGATDTQYF
TRBV7-3,NA,TRBJ2-7,NA,TGTGCCAGCAGCTTAGGTAGGGGGACCTCTGTCGAGCAGTACTTC,CASSLGRGTSVEQYF
TRBV28,NA,TRBJ1-1,TRBD1,TGTGCCAGCAGATCCTCTCAGGGGGCGCGGACTGAAGCTTTCTTT,CASRSSQGARTEAFF
TRBV9,NA,TRBJ1-2,NA,TGTGCCAGCAGCGCCCGGAGGGACTATGGCTACACCTTC,CASSARRDYGYTF
TRBV6-6,few,TRBJ2-7,TRBD2,TGTGCCAGCAGTTACTCGTCTAGCGGGGGGGTACGATTC,CASSYSSSGGVRF
TRBV6-5,NA,TRBJ1-1,NA,TGTGCCAGCAGTTACTCGCGCAGGGGTTGGACTGAAGCTTTCTTT,CASSYSRRGWTEAFF
TRBV29-1,once,TRBJ2-3,TRBD2,TGCAGCGTTGAACAAGGACTAGCGGGGGGAGCAGATACGCAGTATTTT,CSVEQGLAGGADTQYF
TRBV11-2,NA,TRBJ2-7,NA,TGTGCCAGCAGCTTAGTAGGCCTAGCTGACGAGCAGTACTTC,CASSLVGLADEQYF
TRBV7-7,NA,TRBJ2-5,NA,TGTGCCAGCAGCTCCATCGATAGGGGGACCCAGTACTTC,CASSSIDRGTQYF
TRBV23-1,NA,TRBJ2-7,TRBD1,TGCGCCAGCAGTCAATCCGACGAAAACAGGGGGCTTCGAGAGCAGTACTTC,CASSQSDENRGLREQYF
TRBV5-4,NA,TRBJ1-1,NA,TGTGCCAGCAGCAGCCGACGGACATCGAACACTGAAGCTTTCTTT,CASSSRRTSNTEAFF
TRBV10-2,NA,TRBJ1-6,NA,TGCGCCAGCAGTGAGTTTGGGGCCGCAAATTCACCCCTCCACTTT,CASSEFGAANSPLHF
TRBV5-1,NA,TRBJ2-7,TRBD1,TGCGCCAGCACCCGGGACAGGGGTTACGAGCAGTACTTC,CASTRDRGYEQYF
TRBV7-2,NA,TRBJ2-5,NA,TGTGCCGGCAGCCCACCCCGGGAGACCCAGTACTTC,CAGSPPRETQYF
TRBV5-1,once,TRBJ2-3,TRBD1,TGCGCCAGCAAAACAGGGGGGTCCACAGATACGCAGTATTTT,CASKTGGSTDTQYF
TRBV6-5,NA,TRBJ1-6,NA,TGTGCCAGCAGTTTGCAGTATAATTCACCCCTCCACTTT,CASSLQYNSPLHF
TRBV7-7,NA,TRBJ2-2,NA,TGTGCCAGCAGCTTAGCCGCTAACCCAAACACCGGGGAGCTGTTTTTT,CASSLAANPNTGELFF
TRBV29-1,NA,TRBJ2-1,NA,TGCAGCGTTGAGAGGGCAGCCCAGCAGTTCTTC,CSVERAAQQFF
TRBV27,NA,TRBJ1-1,NA,TGTGCCAGCAGTTTACCGCACGTAGGGAACAGGGTGAACACTGAAGCTTTCTTT,CASSLPHVGNRVNTEAFF
TRBV7-9,NA,TRBJ2-7,NA,TGTGCCAGCAGCTTAGCGCTAGGAGGTTCCTACGAGCAGTACTTC,CASSLALGGSYEQYF
TRBV19,few,TRBJ1-1,NA,TGTGCCAGTATGACAGGAAACACTGAAGCTTTCTTT,CASMTGNTEAFF
TRBV9,NA,TRBJ1-1,NA,TGTGCCAGCAGCGCTCGCAATCGGGGAGACACTGAAGCTTTCTTT,CASSARNRGDTEAFF
TRBV7-8,NA,TRBJ2-6,TRBD1,TGTGCCAGCAGCTACCGCCGACAGGGGCCAAGCTCTGGGGCCAACGTCCTGACTTTC,CASSYRRQGPSSGANVLTF
TRBV18,once,TRBJ2-7,NA,TGTGCCAGCTCCCCGGGCGCAGGGGGGACCTACGAGCAGTACTTC,CASSPGAGGTYEQYF